One TCR beta chain is described in this entry. The sample belongs to a study of blood T cell repertoires in COVID-19. For the study at large: Collection of acute and convalescent COVID-19 samples took place in the United States, Italy and Spain. T cells, B-cell-depleted T cells, or PBMCs provided the cDNA or gDNA that served as material.

The CDR3 loop spans 13 amino acids. CDR1 is SGHKS and CDR2 is YYEKEE in the germline V gene (reference sequence). V lost 2 bases, J lost 5 bases, and 10 bases lay in between. Original processing methods: Cell counts per sample came from amplifying reference gene primers. Clones were sequenced by immunoSEQ multiplex PCR, and TCRdb holds only the in-frame ones, with some missing. That table supplies the V and J calls and clone size; D and trimming were determined from the DNA. This sample has approximately 18,000 clones, with 80% to 90% found just once. The sample was peripheral blood. The chain combines TRBV5-5 with TRBJ1-1, with unresolved D. The sequence came from a man aged 55-75 years with acute or convalescent COVID-19. The CDR3 bases are TGTGCCAGCAGCTTCAAGGGAGGAACTGAAGCTTTCTTT. It is translated as CASSFKGGTEAFF.